This T cell receptor (beta chain) was sequenced for a study of T cells in localized non-small cell lung cancer. Comment on this clone: Its target is not known.

This CDR3 region has 12 residues. CDR1 and CDR2 from the germline V gene are SGHNT and YYREEE (reference sequence). V gave up 4 bases and J gave up 5 bases, with 9 bases separating them. Findings and caveats of the study: Within adjacent lung there appeared a median approximately 62 of the top 100 tumor clones. Peak T cell clonality was found in uninvolved adjacent lung, exceeding tumor. As only one tumor region underwent sequencing, heterogeneity remains possible.

Profiling relied on immunoSEQ multiplex PCR, and the TCRdb table lists in-frame clones only, not all of them. The sample lists tens of thousands of clones, about nine tenths occurring once. The TCR originated in a male donor aged 60 or older with stage III squamous cell lung carcinoma. This specimen consisted of peripheral blood, obtained before any cancer treatment. This rearrangement joins TRBV5-4 to TRBJ1-2; no clear D gene. The CDR3 DNA sequence: TGTGCCAGCAGCCAAGATGCTTATGGCTACACCTTC. Translating it yields CASSQDAYGYTF.